A single sample is the source of the 23 T cell receptor beta chains below, sequenced in a study of tissue T cells after allogeneic stem cell transplantation. The time point is: mouse harvest day 7 after allogeneic transplant. Tail vein injection delivered 10^7 T-cell-depleted bone marrow cells and 10^6 splenic CD5+ T cells. The protocol was immunoSEQ multiplex PCR, while the TCRdb copy is restricted to in-frame clones and leaves out a portion. The sample yields approximately 9,000 clones, under 55% seen once. Sample: gut tissue. The receptors shown here come from a female BALB/c mouse given C57BL/6 T cells with graft-versus-host disease after an allogeneic hematopoietic cell transplant.

A note on this clone: Gene names are the mouse ones. From the germline J gene comes the end of the CDR3, since the read stops 1 residue before it. The chain carries TRBV26 and TRBJ1-6, with D unclear. TRBJ1-6 is marked as an open reading frame, function uncertain. The CDR3 is 13 amino acids. Trimming removed 4 bases at V and 4 bases at J, with 5 bases between. From germline, CDR1 is KGHPV and CDR2 FQNQEV (reference sequence). The CDR3 bases that were read are TGTGCCAGCAGTCACACGTATAATTCGCCCCTCTAC. This gives the protein CASSHTYNSPLY. The complete CDR3 sequence is CASSHTYNSPLYF.

This clone has a handful of counts. Mouse names are used for the genes. The read ends 1 residue early relative to the CDR3; the germline J gene fills the gap. V gene TRBV16 combines with J gene TRBJ2-1; D is ambiguous. Germline-derived CDR1 and CDR2 are SGHSA and FRNQAP. The CDR3 extends over 14 amino acids. V was trimmed by 1 base and J by 0 bases, leaving 4 bases between them. The sequenced part of the CDR3 DNA is TGTGCAAGCAGCTTAGGATATAACTATGCTGAGCAGTTC. It yields the protein CASSLGYNYAEQF. The complete CDR3 protein is CASSLGYNYAEQFF.

As concerns this clone: The germline and genes are mouse ones. The read finishes 1 residue shy of the CDR3 end, and the germline J gene is used to complete it. J is TRBJ2-5 and V is TRBV26; 7 bases agree with TRBD2. Germline CDR1 reads KGHPV; CDR2 reads FQNQEV (reference sequence). CDR3 length: 14 residues. The trim removed 3 bases at V and 2 bases at J, leaving 2 bases unmatched. Incomplete CDR3 DNA: TGTGCCAGCAGTCTTACTGGGGTCCAAGACACCCAGTAC. Translated: CASSLTGVQDTQY. The whole CDR3 sequence reads CASSLTGVQDTQYF.

As concerns this clone: Each gene name is a mouse one. Incomplete CDR3 DNA: TGTGCCAGCAGTCTGGGGGGGCGCTTTGAACAGTAC. Protein: CASSLGGRFEQY. Given in full, the CDR3 is CASSLGGRFEQYF. This rearrangement joins TRBV26 to TRBJ2-7; a possible D gene is TRBD2 (7 bases). The read terminates 1 residue ahead of where the CDR3 ends, so the germline J gene completes it. Germline CDR1 and CDR2: KGHPV and FQNQEV (reference sequence). V was shortened by 2 bases and J by 6 bases, with 11 bases between the two germline ends. The CDR3 extends over 13 amino acids.

As to this clone: The gene symbols are mouse symbols. The read ends 1 residue before the CDR3 terminus; that terminus is restored from the germline J gene. The rearrangement links TRBV5 to TRBJ2-3; D is possibly TRBD2 (6 bases). Germline V gene lookup returns CDR1 LGHNA and CDR2 YNLKQL (reference sequence). Trimming shortened V by 6 bases and J by 0 bases, and 13 bases separated the two germline ends. This CDR3 comprises 15 residues. The chain's CDR3 is CASSRDLPSAETLYF. The CDR3 bases that were read are TGTGCCAGCAGTCGGGACTTGCCTAGTGCAGAAACGCTGTAT.

A note on this clone: Gene labels here are mouse ones. The CDR3 goes on 1 residue after the read ends, and that part is filled in from the germline J gene. The V gene is TRBV26, the J gene TRBJ2-3, with D tentatively TRBD1 or TRBD2 (5 bases each). There are 16 residues in the CDR3. The germline gives CDR1 KGHPV, CDR2 FQNQEV (reference sequence). The ends were cut back, 0 bases at V and 1 base at J, with 11 bases in the middle. CDR3 sequence reads: CASSLSWGAGAETLYF. The sequenced CDR3 bases are TGTGCCAGCAGTCTGTCTTGGGGCGCGGGTGCAGAAACGCTGTAT.

Points on this clone: Mouse gene names and germline throughout. The sequenced part of the CDR3 DNA is TGTGCAAGCAGCTTAGGGACTGGGGGCTATGAACAGTAC. Translated, it gives CASSLGTGGYEQY. The whole CDR3 sequence is CASSLGTGGYEQYF. The rearrangement uses TRBV16 and TRBJ2-7; 10 bases agree with TRBD2. The CDR3 end falls 1 residue outside the read, so it is completed with the germline J gene. Unmatched junction bases numbered 0, after V lost 1 base and J lost 3 bases. This CDR3 has 14 amino acids. The germline gives CDR1 SGHSA, CDR2 FRNQAP. Full variable domain (rest looked up from reference TRBV16 and TRBJ2-7): NAGVIQTPRHKVTGKGQEATLWCEPISGHSAVFWYRQTIVQGLEFLTYFRNQAPIDDSGMPKERFSAQMPNQSHSTLKIQSTQPQDSAVYLCASSLGTGGYEQYFGPGTRLTVL.

Details on this clone: Gene names and germline refer to mouse. CDR3 amino acids: CASSLLGNYAEQFF. CDR3 DNA, as far as it was read: TGTGCCAGCAGCTTACTGGGGAACTATGCTGAGCAGTTC. V gene TRBV4 combines with J gene TRBJ2-1, with 7 bases that match TRBD2. The DNA ends 1 residue before the CDR3 does, and the rest of the CDR3 is filled in from the germline J gene. The V and J ends lost 4 bases and 1 base, in that order; junction bases with no gene match: 1. This CDR3 spans 14 amino acids. CDR1 is LGHDT, CDR2 YNNKQL, per germline (reference sequence). The variable domain in full, with the rest retrieved from reference TRBV4 and TRBJ2-1, is ETAVFQTPNYHVTQVGNEVSFNCKQTLGHDTMYWYKQDSKKLLKIMFSYNNKQLIVNETVPRRFSPQSSDKAHLNLRIKSVEPEDSAVYLCASSLLGNYAEQFFGPGTRLTVL.

Notes on this clone: Gene names denote mouse genes. The read gets to within 1 residue of the CDR3 end, and the germline J gene fills in the rest. This chain uses TRBV13-1 with TRBJ2-5; TRBD2 matches at 10 bases. Germline V CDR1 and CDR2: NSHNY, SYGAGN. The CDR3 is 14 residues long. After removal of 2 bases from V and 8 bases from J, the junction contained 5 bases not matched to a gene. CDR3 protein: CASSDWGGGGTQYF. The DNA read from the CDR3 is TGTGCCAGCAGTGACTGGGGGGGCGGAGGCACCCAGTAC.

This clone was seen only a few times. The germline and genes are mouse ones. The read ends 1 residue shy of where the CDR3 ends; the end is completed using the germline J gene. The chain is built from TRBV26 and TRBJ1-4, with D uncertain. Between the trimmed V and J ends, which lost 4 bases and 3 bases, there was a span of 6 bases. Germline CDR1 KGHPV, CDR2 FQNQEV (reference sequence). This CDR3 contains 13 residues. The covered CDR3 bases are TGTGCCAGCAGTCAACAGCCCAACGAAAGATTATTT. Its protein product is CASSQQPNERLF. The CDR3 as a whole reads CASSQQPNERLFF.

Comment on this clone: Gene and germline names: mouse. The read comes to an end 1 residue before the CDR3 does, leaving the germline J gene to fill in the end. The J gene is TRBJ2-1, the V gene TRBV26, with TRBD1 matching 8 bases. Germline lookup yields CDR1 KGHPV and CDR2 FQNQEV (reference sequence). J was trimmed by 3 bases and V by 5 bases; bases with no gene match: 0. The CDR3 contains 13 residues. CDR3 DNA, as far as it was read: TGTGCCAGCAGTGGACAGGGCTATGCTGAGCAGTTC. Protein: CASSGQGYAEQF. The whole CDR3 protein is CASSGQGYAEQFF.

Note on this clone: Gene names and germline refer to mouse. The CDR3 end falls 1 residue outside the read, so it is completed with the germline J gene. The gene calls are TRBV26 and TRBJ2-2; no firm D call. Germline CDR1 and CDR2: KGHPV and FQNQEV (reference sequence). This CDR3 is 14 amino acids long. V was trimmed by 0 bases and J by 0 bases, leaving 2 bases between them. Here the CDR3 reads CASSLSPNTGQLYF. CDR3 DNA (partial): TGTGCCAGCAGTCTGTCGCCAAACACCGGGCAGCTCTAC. Full variable domain (missing parts from reference TRBV26 and TRBJ2-2): NSKVIQTPRYLVKGQGQKAKMRCIPEKGHPVVFWYQQNKNNEFKFLINFQNQEVLQQIDMTEKRFSAECPSNSPCSLEIQSSEAGDSALYLCASSLSPNTGQLYFGEGSKLTVL.

This clone was recorded a few times. Germline and genes: mouse. The CDR3 goes on 1 residue after the read ends, and that part is filled in from the germline J gene. V and J are TRBV15 and TRBJ2-3; 7 bases fit TRBD2. V lost 3 bases, J lost 2 bases, and 2 bases stayed unmatched. The CDR3 consists of 14 residues. CDR1 and CDR2 from the germline V gene are SGHND and FRSKSL. CDR3 DNA (partial): TGTGCCAGCAGTTTTGGGGGGTATGCAGAAACGCTGTAT. This encodes CASSFGGYAETLY. The CDR3 in full is CASSFGGYAETLYF.

As for this clone: The genes and germline here are from mouse. The read stops 1 residue short of the end of the CDR3; the missing end is completed from the germline J gene. The chain combines TRBV26 with TRBJ2-5, with D tentatively TRBD1 (6 bases). The V and J ends lost 6 bases and 5 bases respectively, with 9 bases between them. This CDR3 is 12 amino acids long. Germline lookup yields CDR1 KGHPV and CDR2 FQNQEV (reference sequence). Incomplete CDR3 DNA: TGTGCCAGCAGCCGGGACATAGACACCCAGTAC. As protein: CASSRDIDTQY. The CDR3 in full is CASSRDIDTQYF.

A remark on this clone: Genes here carry mouse names. The read is 1 residue too short to cover the CDR3 end, so that end is filled in from the germline J gene. This sequence joins TRBV13-1 and TRBJ2-5; tentative D call: TRBD1 (6 bases). The CDR3 is 12 residues long. V was clipped by 5 bases and J by 3 bases, with 7 bases between them. The germline CDR1 and CDR2 sequences are NSHNY and SYGAGN. The CDR3 loop is CASRDSQDTQYF. The CDR3 DNA, read in part, is TGTGCCAGCAGGGACAGTCAAGACACCCAGTAC.

In this sample, this clone turned up a few times. Mouse gene names and germline throughout. The CDR3 extends 1 residue past the end of the read, so its final part is completed from the germline J gene. The gene calls are TRBV26 and TRBJ1-6; perhaps TRBD1 as D (6 bases). Being an ORF, TRBJ1-6 has a function that is uncertain. Deletions cut 4 bases from V and 5 bases from J, with 9 bases between. CDR1 KGHPV and CDR2 FQNQEV come from the germline V gene (reference sequence). The CDR3 sequence is 14 residues long. The chain's CDR3 is CASSRGQNNSPLYF. The CDR3 bases that were read are TGTGCCAGCAGTCGCGGACAGAATAATTCGCCCCTCTAC.

This clone is medium-sized by share. Gene labels here are mouse ones. The sequence runs out 1 residue before the end of the CDR3; the remainder is reconstructed from the germline J gene. The chain has TRBV13-3 and TRBJ2-4; TRBD2 matches 8 bases. The V segment lost 0 bases and the J segment 1 base; nucleotides outside the gene matches: 7. CDR1 and CDR2 (germline): NNHDY, SYVADS. There are 17 residues in the CDR3. This chain's CDR3 is CASSDDLGGRGQNTLYF. The sequenced part of the CDR3 DNA is TGTGCCAGCAGTGATGATCTGGGGGGTAGGGGTCAAAACACCTTGTAC.

This clone was seen a single time. Any gene name here is a mouse gene name. The read terminates 1 residue before the CDR3 end, so the remaining end is supplied by the germline J gene. The rearrangement joins TRBV26 to TRBJ2-3; possibly TRBD2 for D (5 bases). The germline CDR1 and CDR2 sequences are KGHPV and FQNQEV (reference sequence). CDR3 length: 14 residues. V was cut by 2 bases and J by 0 bases, with 6 bases left in between. The CDR3 sequence is CASSLLGSAETLYF. CDR3 DNA (partial): TGTGCCAGCAGTCTGCTGGGTAGTGCAGAAACGCTGTAT.

Regarding this clone: The gene symbols are mouse symbols. The read falls 1 residue short of the CDR3 end, and the missing part is taken from the germline J gene. V and J are TRBV26 and TRBJ2-5, with 8 nucleotides matching TRBD2. Per the germline V gene, CDR1 is KGHPV and CDR2 is FQNQEV (reference sequence). This CDR3 contains 14 residues. The ends lost 2 bases at V and 2 bases at J; junction bases unmatched: 0. Partial CDR3 DNA: TGTGCCAGCAGTCTGACTGGGGGCCAAGACACCCAGTAC. It encodes CASSLTGGQDTQY. The whole CDR3 region reads CASSLTGGQDTQYF.

On this clone: Genes here carry mouse names. Coverage ceases 1 residue before the CDR3 finishes, and the germline J gene fills in the end. This chain uses TRBV4 with TRBJ1-2; tentatively, D is TRBD1 (5 bases). The ends were cut back, 5 bases at V and 0 bases at J, with 10 bases in the middle. The CDR3 loop spans 14 amino acids. CDR1 is LGHDT, CDR2 YNNKQL, per germline (reference sequence). CDR3 bases read: TGTGCCAGCAGCCCCCGAGGGGCAAACTCCGACTACACC. Protein: CASSPRGANSDYT. The full CDR3 reads CASSPRGANSDYTF.

Of note for this clone: Mouse names are used for the genes. The sequence runs out 1 residue before the end of the CDR3; the remainder is reconstructed from the germline J gene. The J gene is TRBJ2-1, the V gene TRBV26; D ambiguous. Per germline, CDR1 KGHPV and CDR2 FQNQEV (reference sequence). Trimming shortened V by 4 bases and J by 6 bases, and 1 base separated the two germline ends. This CDR3 contains 10 residues. This CDR3 reads CASSRAEQFF. The CDR3 DNA, read in part, is TGTGCCAGCAGTCGTGCTGAGCAGTTC.

In regard to this clone: The germline and genes are mouse ones. The CDR3 end lies 1 residue beyond the end of the read and is filled in from the germline J gene. The chain has TRBV23 and TRBJ2-5; the table gives TRBD2 as D, unverified against the DNA. Per germline, CDR1 KGHTA and CDR2 FQNQQP. The CDR3 contains 15 residues. CDR3: CSSSQPGGHQDTQYF. The sequenced CDR3 bases are TGCTCCAGCAGTCAACCGGGGGGGCACCAAGACACCCAGTAC.

A remark on this clone: At one end the junction does not follow the germline gene, possibly because of a read error. Mouse germline and gene names are used. Read data end 1 residue before the CDR3 end; the end is taken from the germline J gene. This chain uses TRBV20 with TRBJ2-1, with D perhaps matching TRBD1 or TRBD2 (6 bases each). Per germline, CDR1 GFQATS and CDR2 STVNSAI. This CDR3 is 13 amino acids long. The CDR3 spells CGTRGGGYAEQFF. Incomplete CDR3 DNA: TGTGGTACTAGGGGAGGGGGGTATGCTGAGCAGTTC.